Sequencing of this T cell receptor beta chain was carried out in a study of blood T cell repertoires in COVID-19. On this clone: The sample contains more than one DNA sequence encoding this CDR3.

In the authors' methods: Estimates of nucleated cell counts were drawn from the amplification of reference gene primers. Sequencing used immunoSEQ multiplex PCR; TCRdb keeps in-frame clones, though not all of them. V, J and clone size derive from that table, while D and trimming were established from the DNA sequence. The sample includes around 250,000 clones, around 90% seen only once; the top ten take 5.5% to 9%. The V end lost 6 bases, the J end lost 1 base, and 9 bases lay between the germline ends. This CDR3 spans 13 amino acids. Germline CDR1 reads SEHNR; CDR2 reads FQNEAQ (reference sequence).

The TCR comes from a woman between 65 and 79 years old with active or convalescent COVID-19. This chain connects TRBV7-9 to TRBJ1-1; D unresolved. The sample consisted of peripheral blood. CDR3 sequence: CASSFGRNTEAFF. DNA for the CDR3: TGTGCCAGCAGTTTTGGCAGGAACACTGAAGCTTTCTTT.